This T cell receptor beta chain was captured in a study of neurological immune-mediated disorders. Findings and caveats of the study: Across subjects, no CDR3 amino acid sequence appeared in expanded clones of more than one subject, a finding that suggested private repertoires in all groups.

The CDR3 spans 17 residues. From germline, CDR1 is KGHSH and CDR2 LQKENI. J lost 5 bases, V lost 3 bases, and 9 bases had no gene match. This clonotype has ten or more counts. Its specificity is not known. In TCRdb, the 5' RACE reads were re-called with MiXCR into one record per CDR3 protein. The table includes tens of thousands of distinct CDR3 sequences, just under 7.5% detected once. This TCR came from a man aged 50 to 60 in good health. The specimen sequenced was CD4+ T cells from blood. The chain recombines TRBV18 with TRBJ2-2, with TRBD1 matching over 10 bases. DNA of the CDR3: TGTGCCAGCTCACCTGGGACAGGGGCAGTCGTGACCGGGGAGCTGTTTTTT. This sequence encodes CASSPGTGAVVTGELFF.